This note documents a single T cell receptor (beta chain) sequence. Antigen specificity is unknown. Second doses were pooled across both intervals (about 4 or about 12 weeks). The sample comes from a study of T cell responses to AZD1222 COVID-19 vaccine. General observations from the study: Compared with day 0, the breadth and depth of the Spike-specific TCR repertoire rose significantly after two doses of AZD1222. Nearly half of the spike-specific TCRs reportedly recognize variant regions that carry no mutations. CD4 TCRs linked to vaccination spanned spike, dominating at 160-218 and 743-854.

Assay used: immunoSEQ multiplex PCR; TCRdb lists only in-frame clones, some missing. The sample has 100,000 to 140,000 clones; 92% are singletons. CDR3 length: 16 amino acids. The germline V gene has CDR1 SGHDT and CDR2 YYEEEE. V lost 2 bases and J lost 8, with 19 bases in between. The chain carries TRBV5-6 and TRBJ1-4; the D gene is possibly TRBD1 (5 bases). This receptor was obtained from an adult who received the AZD1222 COVID-19 vaccine. The input for sequencing was peripheral blood, taken 28 days after the second AZD1222 dose. The CDR3 nucleotides read TGTGCCAGCAGCTTCCGTCTGAGGGGATCGGAAGAAAAACTGTTTTTT. Protein sequence: CASSFRLRGSEEKLFF.